These 27 T cell receptor beta chains came from one sample sequenced in a study of cytomegalovirus exposure and HLA in healthy donors. The primer mix had 60 Vbeta and 13 Jbeta primers. Assay: immunoSEQ multiplex PCR; the TCRdb copy retains only in-frame clones and omits some. The table includes about 93,000 clones, around 76% detected once. Sequencing input: PBMCs. These receptors were obtained from a man in his thirties or forties in good health and CMV-seronegative.

This clone was picked up one time. The V call is TRBV25-1, the J call TRBJ2-7, with D possibly TRBD1 on 6 matching bases. Germline V gene lookup returns CDR1 MGHDK and CDR2 SYGVNS. V lost 7 bases, J lost 2 bases, and 27 bases lay in between. This CDR3 spans 18 amino acids. As DNA, the CDR3 is TGTGCCAGCATAGGGGTCCTACCAGGGAGCAAGGGGGCCTACGAGCAGTACTTC. As protein: CASIGVLPGSKGAYEQYF.

This clone is labeled medium-sized (0.01 to 0.1%). Other DNA sequences of this sample code for an identical CDR3. V and J are TRBV27 and TRBJ2-3, with D possibly matching TRBD2 (6 bases). This CDR3 spans 14 amino acids. The germline V gene has CDR1 MNHEY and CDR2 SMNVEV (reference sequence). V lost 0 bases and J 3 bases, leaving 7 bases between the germline ends. For the CDR3, the DNA is TGTGCCAGCAGTTTATCGGCGGGAACAGATACGCAGTATTTT. This translates into CASSLSAGTDTQYF.

V usage is TRBV7-9 and J usage is TRBJ2-7; 7 nucleotides align to TRBD1. V trimming: 5 bases; J trimming: 6 bases; junction bases outside the gene matches: 4. This CDR3 spans 12 amino acids. CDR1 SEHNR and CDR2 FQNEAQ come from the germline V gene (reference sequence). CDR3 sequence: CASSLGQLEQYF. The CDR3 region has the DNA TGTGCCAGCAGCCTGGGACAGCTCGAGCAGTACTTC.

The chain couples TRBV4-2 to TRBJ2-1; 11 nucleotides align to TRBD2. The CDR3 covers 16 residues. CDR1 is LGHNA and CDR2 is YNFKEQ in the germline V gene. V lost 6 bases and J lost 6; bases outside the gene matches: 10. For the CDR3, the DNA is TGTGCCAGCAGTCAAACCGGGACTAGCGGAGGCAATGAGCAGTTCTTC. Translated: CASSQTGTSGGNEQFF.

V gene TRBV6-5 combines with J gene TRBJ1-1; maybe TRBD1 (5 bases). CDR3 length: 11 residues. Deletions cut 6 bases from V and 7 bases from J, with 9 bases between. Per germline, CDR1 MNHEY and CDR2 SVGAGI. CDR3 nucleotides: TGTGCCAGCAGCCGGGACTATGAAGCTTTCTTT. This sequence encodes CASSRDYEAFF.

CDR3 sequence reads: CASKEQGNYNSPLHF. The CDR3 nucleotides read TGTGCCAGCAAGGAACAGGGAAATTATAATTCACCCCTCCACTTT. The chain couples TRBV2 to TRBJ1-6; a possible D gene is TRBD1 (6 bases). V dropped 7 bases and J dropped 4 bases, with 14 bases sitting between them. Germline values: CDR1 SNHLY, CDR2 FYNNEI. This CDR3 has 15 amino acids.

The gene calls are TRBV6-1 and TRBJ2-1; 10 bases agree with TRBD2. J gave up 6 bases and V 5 bases, and 7 bases lay outside the gene matches. The CDR3 length is 15 residues. Germline loops: CDR1 MNHNS, CDR2 SASEGT. For the CDR3, the DNA is TGTGCCAGCAGTCAACGGACTAGCGGCCTCAATGAGCAGTTCTTC. This encodes CASSQRTSGLNEQFF.

The chain combines TRBV5-8 with TRBJ1-5; D is perhaps TRBD1 (6 bases). The V end lost 1 base, the J end lost 7 bases, and 12 bases lay between the germline ends. Germline-derived CDR1 and CDR2 are SGHTS and YDEGEE. CDR3 length: 14 residues. The CDR3, as DNA: TGTGCCAGCAGCTTGACAGGGTTTAACCAGCCCCAGCATTTT. This codes for CASSLTGFNQPQHF. The whole variable domain, remainder taken from reference TRBV5-8 and TRBJ1-5, is EAGVTQSPTHLIKTRGQQATLRCSPISGHTSVYWYQQALGLGLQFLLWYDEGEERNRGNFPPRFSGRQFPNYSSELNVNALELEDSALYLCASSLTGFNQPQHFGDGTRLSIL.

The gene calls are TRBV10-1 and TRBJ1-6, with unresolved D. This CDR3 has 12 amino acids. V dropped 3 bases and J dropped 9 bases, with 6 bases sitting between them. CDR1 is WNHNN, CDR2 SYGVQD, per germline (reference sequence). The DNA of the CDR3 is TGCGCCAGCAGTGACGGAGCTTCACCCCTCCACTTT. It encodes CASSDGASPLHF.

V is TRBV15 and J is TRBJ2-1; 10 positions match TRBD2. CDR3 size: 15 residues. Unmatched junction bases numbered 5, after V lost 0 bases and J lost 9 bases. The germline V gene encodes CDR1 LNHNV and CDR2 YYDKDF (reference sequence). This CDR3 reads CATSRDLAGDGEQFF. In DNA, the CDR3 is TGTGCCACCAGCAGAGATCTAGCGGGAGATGGTGAGCAGTTCTTC.

This clone was seen only a few times. The V call is TRBV5-6, the J call TRBJ2-2; 11 bases line up with TRBD2. CDR3 length: 16 residues. Looked up from germline, CDR1 is SGHDT and CDR2 is YYEEEE. With V trimmed by 1 base and J by 1 base, 0 bases remained unmatched. CDR3 sequence (DNA): TGTGCCAGCAGCTTGCTAGCGGGAGGGAACACCGGGGAGCTGTTTTTT. Encoded protein: CASSLLAGGNTGELFF.

The chain has TRBV5-6 and TRBJ1-4, with D possibly being TRBD1 (5 bases). The V gene's germline CDR1 is SGHDT and CDR2 YYEEEE. This CDR3 is 15 amino acids long. The V end was cut by 4 bases, the J end by 6 bases, with 16 bases between. The CDR3 region has the DNA TGTGCCAGCAGCCGTTTGGGGGGAGTGGATGAAAAACTGTTTTTT. Amino acids: CASSRLGGVDEKLFF. The full variable domain, in which reference TRBV5-6 and TRBJ1-4 provide the parts outside the CDR3, is DAGVTQSPTHLIKTRGQQVTLRCSPKSGHDTVSWYQQALGQGPQFIFQYYEEEERQRGNFPDRFSGHQFPNYSSELNVNALLLGDSALYLCASSRLGGVDEKLFFGSGTQLSVL.

This chain connects TRBV6-4 to TRBJ2-5; the match to TRBD2 covers 10 bases. The CDR3 is 16 amino acids. Germline CDR1 is MRHNA and CDR2 is SNTAGT. The ends lost 0 bases at V and 1 base at J; junction bases unmatched: 2. The CDR3 region is CASSDSSGGVQETQYF. The DNA for the CDR3 is TGTGCCAGCAGTGACTCAAGCGGGGGGGTCCAAGAGACCCAGTACTTC.

There are a few counts of this clone. In nucleotides, the CDR3 is TGTGCCAGCAGTACAGCCAGGACACCTACCTACGAGCAGTACGTC. Translating gives CASSTARTPTYEQYV. The chain links TRBV6-6 to TRBJ2-7; D might be TRBD1 (5 bases). Germline V gives CDR1 MNHNY, CDR2 SVGAGI (reference sequence). Trimming shortened V by 5 bases and J by 2 bases, and 16 bases separated the two germline ends. The CDR3 sequence is 15 residues long.

The chain combines TRBV5-1 with TRBJ2-3, with TRBD2 identical over 12 bases. This CDR3 spans 14 amino acids. The V gene end was trimmed by 6 bases and the J gene end by 6 bases; junction bases not matched to a gene: 5. Germline-derived CDR1 and CDR2 are SGHRS and YFSETQ. The CDR3 loop reads CASTTSGGLDTQYF. CDR3 DNA: TGCGCCAGCACGACTAGCGGGGGTCTGGATACGCAGTATTTT.

This chain uses TRBV7-3 with TRBJ2-1, with D maybe TRBD1 (6 bases). The CDR3 runs to 15 residues. Per the germline V gene, CDR1 is SGHTA and CDR2 is FQGTGA. The germline V and J ends were trimmed by 5 bases and 1 base, with 12 bases remaining between them. The CDR3 sequence is CASSPRTASYNEQFF. The CDR3 bases are TGTGCCAGCAGCCCACGGACAGCTTCCTACAATGAGCAGTTCTTC.

In its sample, this clone was seen once. The V and J genes are TRBV19 and TRBJ1-4, with 11 bases matching TRBD1. This CDR3 is 14 amino acids long. The germline V gene encodes CDR1 LNHDA and CDR2 SQIVND (reference sequence). J lost 14 bases, V lost 8 bases, and 13 bases had no gene match. The CDR3 sequence is CASRALRDRGGLFF. The CDR3 nucleotides read TGTGCCAGTCGAGCGCTCCGGGACAGGGGGGGGCTGTTTTTT.

This chain connects TRBV11-2 to TRBJ2-7, with a weak D call TRBD1 (6 bases). Germline V gene data show CDR1 as SGHAT and CDR2 as FQNNGV. The CDR3 has 13 amino acids. The V and J ends lost 5 bases and 6 bases respectively, with 14 bases between them. The CDR3 nucleotides are TGTGCCAGCAGCCTTACAGGGTACTCCGAGCAGTACGTC. Its translation is CASSLTGYSEQYV.

The chain carries TRBV12-5 and TRBJ2-2; 10 bases line up with TRBD2. With V trimmed by 6 bases and J by 3 bases, 7 bases remained unmatched. Germline CDR1 is LGHNT and CDR2 is FRNRAP. The length of the CDR3 is 16 residues. The chain's CDR3 is CASGYPSGRDTGELFF. CDR3 nucleotides: TGTGCTAGTGGCTACCCTAGCGGGAGAGACACCGGGGAGCTGTTTTTT.

This clone has only a few counts. This chain uses TRBV15 with TRBJ1-6; tentative D call: TRBD1 (5 bases). V was pared by 0 bases and J by 9 bases, with 6 bases between. The CDR3 runs 13 residues. The germline V gene encodes CDR1 LNHNV and CDR2 YYDKDF (reference sequence). The CDR3 DNA reads TGTGCCACCAGCAGAGATAGGGGTTCACCCCTCCACTTT. Its translation is CATSRDRGSPLHF.

J is TRBJ1-2 and V is TRBV27; TRBD1 agrees at 10 bases. Germline V lookup: CDR1 MNHEY, CDR2 SMNVEV (reference sequence). This CDR3 is 13 amino acids long. Germline trimming cut 8 bases from V and 6 bases from J; bases unmatched to any gene: 6. The CDR3 DNA reads TGTGCCAGCGCCTGGGGGACAGGGGATGGCTACACCTTC. It is translated as CASAWGTGDGYTF.

J is TRBJ1-3 and V is TRBV19; D remains ambiguous. The V end was cut by 3 bases, the J end by 0 bases, with 9 bases between. Germline V gene data show CDR1 as LNHDA and CDR2 as SQIVND (reference sequence). This CDR3 contains 15 residues. CDR3 loop: CASSIQVTSGNTIYF. In DNA, the CDR3 is TGTGCCAGTAGTATCCAGGTGACCTCTGGAAACACCATATATTTT. Drawing the rest from reference TRBV19 and TRBJ1-3, the complete variable domain is DGGITQSPKYLFRKEGQNVTLSCEQNLNHDAMYWYRQDPGQGLRLIYYSQIVNDFQKGDIAEGYSVSREKKESFPLTVTSAQKNPTAFYLCASSIQVTSGNTIYFGEGSWLTVV.

The rearrangement uses TRBV5-6 and TRBJ1-1; D gene ambiguous. Trimming shortened V by 7 bases and J by 0 bases, and 16 bases separated the two germline ends. The CDR3 extends over 15 amino acids. In germline, CDR1 is SGHDT, CDR2 YYEEEE. In nucleotides, the CDR3 is TGTGCCAGCGCCTCCTTGCCTACGGTGAACACTGAAGCTTTCTTT. Its protein product is CASASLPTVNTEAFF.

This rearrangement joins TRBV7-9 to TRBJ1-6; unclear D gene. Between the trimmed V and J ends, which lost 8 bases and 3 bases, there was a span of 5 bases. The length of the CDR3 is 12 residues. CDR1 SEHNR and CDR2 FQNEAQ come from the germline V gene (reference sequence). In DNA form, the CDR3 reads TGTGCCAGCGCGGGCTATAATTCACCCCTCCACTTT. Residues: CASAGYNSPLHF.

CDR3 sequence (DNA): TGTGCCATCAGTGAGTCGGGGGCAGGGTTGGTCGCTTTCTTT. It translates to CAISESGAGLVAFF. The chain is built from TRBV10-3 and TRBJ1-1; TRBD1 might be the D (6 bases). V lost 0 bases, J lost 11 bases, and 16 bases lay in between. Looked up from germline, CDR1 is ENHRY and CDR2 is SYGVKD. The length of the CDR3 is 14 residues.

In its sample, this clone was seen a few times. The chain employs TRBV5-3 and TRBJ1-1; D remains ambiguous. TRBV5-3 is an open reading frame, and its role is uncertain. The CDR3 sequence is 8 residues long. Trimming left V 4 bases short and J 11 bases short, with 3 bases between. The CDR3 loop reads CARSGAFF. As DNA, the CDR3 is TGTGCCAGAAGCGGCGCTTTCTTT.

The gene calls are TRBV7-9 and TRBJ2-5; D is unresolved. Per germline, CDR1 SEHNR and CDR2 FQNEAQ (reference sequence). The CDR3 runs to 14 residues. V was clipped by 0 bases and J by 2 bases, with 7 bases between them. The CDR3 reads CASSLAKQQETQYF. In nucleotides, the CDR3 is TGTGCCAGCAGCTTAGCAAAACAGCAAGAGACCCAGTACTTC.